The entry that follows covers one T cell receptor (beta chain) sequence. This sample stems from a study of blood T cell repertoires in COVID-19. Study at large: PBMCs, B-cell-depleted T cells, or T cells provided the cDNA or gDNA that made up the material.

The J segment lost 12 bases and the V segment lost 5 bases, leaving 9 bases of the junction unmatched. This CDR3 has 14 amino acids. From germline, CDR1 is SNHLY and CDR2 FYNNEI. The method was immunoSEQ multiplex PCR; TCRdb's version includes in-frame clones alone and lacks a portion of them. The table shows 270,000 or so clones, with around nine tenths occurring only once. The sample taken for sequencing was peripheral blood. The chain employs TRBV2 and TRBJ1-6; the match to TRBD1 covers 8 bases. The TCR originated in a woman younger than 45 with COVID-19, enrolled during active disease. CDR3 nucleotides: TGTGCCAGCAGTCGACAGGGGCCGCAAGGACCCCTCCACTTT. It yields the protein CASSRQGPQGPLHF.